This T cell receptor beta chain was retrieved from a study of neoadjuvant nivolumab and ipilimumab in lung cancer. Study-wide results and caveats: Higher pretherapy blood TCR richness went with higher resected-tumor richness.

Details on this clone: Antigen: not known.

The CDR3 contains 16 residues. V shed 5 bases, J shed 0 bases, and the junction held 8 bases outside the gene matches. Germline V lookup: CDR1 LGHNT, CDR2 FRNRAP. This table comes from immunoSEQ multiplex PCR, and its TCRdb copy is limited to in-frame clones, with some not included. The data contain a few thousand clones, about 83% of them seen just once; the ten biggest clones take up less than 4%. This sample comprised normal lung tissue adjacent to the tumor, obtained after neoadjuvant nivolumab, alone or with ipilimumab, at or shortly before surgery. J is TRBJ1-1 and V is TRBV12-5; TRBD1 matches 8 bases. This receptor was taken from an adult with non-small cell lung cancer. Some clones in this sample may be carry-over from other donors' samples. The CDR3 spells CASGPGDRGMNTEAFF. CDR3 in DNA: TGTGCTAGTGGTCCCGGAGACAGGGGCATGAACACTGAAGCTTTCTTT.